A selection of T cell receptor beta chains follows, all from one sample in a study of T cells in Graves' hyperthyroidism and ophthalmopathy. A single record per CDR3 protein comes from TCRdb applying MiXCR to the multiplex PCR reads. The repertoire consists of fewer than 850,000 distinct CDR3 sequences, with roughly a sixth occurring once and the leading ten covering 15% to 18%. Material for sequencing was blood. Every receptor here comes from a man aged 45-65 years with Graves' hyperthyroidism. CDR3s include the opening cysteine and the closing phenylalanine or tryptophan. A D gene is named only where the DNA matches it firmly. Clone size is stated in some rows and not others, as once, few, many or a class when expanded.

few	.	TRBV18	TRBJ2-3	CASSPLEKSTDTQYF	TGTGCCAGCTCACCCTTGGAGAAAAGCACAGATACGCAGTATTTT
many	TRBD1	TRBV28	TRBJ2-5	CASSSAGGASETQYF	TGTGCCAGCAGTTCCGCAGGGGGCGCGTCAGAGACCCAGTACTTC
.	.	TRBV10-1	TRBJ2-3	CASSFDRITDTQYF	TGCGCCAGCAGTTTCGACAGGATCACAGATACGCAGTATTTT
.	.	TRBV28	TRBJ2-7	CASRELGNEQYF	TGTGCCAGCAGAGAACTAGGGAACGAGCAGTACTTC
few	TRBD1	TRBV6-5	TRBJ2-7	CASSYVPGQAHEQYF	TGTGCCAGCAGTTACGTACCGGGACAGGCCCACGAGCAGTACTTC
.	TRBD2	TRBV5-4	TRBJ2-7	CASTKTSGRYEQYF	TGTGCCAGCACCAAGACTAGCGGGCGTTACGAGCAGTACTTC
many	TRBD1	TRBV28	TRBJ1-2	CASKSGTVGGGYTF	TGTGCCAGCAAGTCCGGGACAGTCGGTGGGGGCTACACCTTC
.	.	TRBV18	TRBJ2-1	CASSPDSNRNLGPFF	TGTGCCAGCTCACCAGATTCGAACAGGAATTTAGGGCCGTTCTTC
many	.	TRBV12-3/TRBV12-4	TRBJ2-3	CASLGDTDTQYF	TGTGCCAGCTTGGGCGACACAGATACGCAGTATTTT
many	.	TRBV2	TRBJ2-7	CASSVRETYEQYF	TGTGCCAGCAGTGTCCGGGAAACCTACGAGCAGTACTTC
many	TRBD2	TRBV12-3/TRBV12-4	TRBJ2-7	CASSRSGNYEQYF	TGTGCCAGCAGTCGTAGCGGGAACTACGAGCAGTACTTC
.	.	TRBV27	TRBJ2-1	CASSPGPDLPGYHEQFF	TGTGCCAGCAGTCCCGGACCCGACTTGCCGGGGTATCATGAGCAGTTCTTC
few	.	TRBV12-3/TRBV12-4	TRBJ2-2	CATLWGAGPTGELFF	TGTGCCACCCTTTGGGGGGCAGGGCCCACCGGGGAGCTGTTTTTT
.	TRBD1	TRBV4-1	TRBJ1-1	CASSPFTGVNAEAFF	TGCGCCAGCAGCCCGTTCACAGGGGTTAACGCTGAAGCTTTCTTT
many	TRBD2	TRBV7-3	TRBJ2-3	CASSSSGTEDTQYF	TGTGCCAGCAGCTCTAGCGGGACTGAAGATACGCAGTATTTT
.	TRBD2	TRBV4-3	TRBJ2-1	CASSQDPGLAVYNEQFF	TGCGCCAGCAGCCAAGACCCGGGACTAGCGGTTTACAATGAGCAGTTCTTC
.	TRBD2	TRBV3-1	TRBJ2-1	CASSQDLRGTSGSSGEQFF	TGTGCCAGCAGCCAAGATCTGCGAGGGACTAGCGGGAGTTCCGGTGAGCAGTTCTTC
.	.	TRBV4-3	TRBJ1-5	CASSQDWYSNQPQHF	TGCGCCAGCAGCCAAGATTGGTATAGCAATCAGCCCCAGCATTTT
many	.	TRBV6-1	TRBJ1-4	CASRSYRDGKLFF	TGTGCCAGCAGATCCTACCGGGACGGCAAACTGTTTTTT
.	.	TRBV13	TRBJ2-7	CASSPYRDSYEQYF	TGTGCCAGCAGCCCATACCGGGACTCCTACGAGCAGTACTTC
.	.	TRBV27	TRBJ1-5	CASSFGRFGNQPQHF	TGTGCCAGCAGTTTCGGGCGGTTCGGCAATCAGCCCCAGCATTTT